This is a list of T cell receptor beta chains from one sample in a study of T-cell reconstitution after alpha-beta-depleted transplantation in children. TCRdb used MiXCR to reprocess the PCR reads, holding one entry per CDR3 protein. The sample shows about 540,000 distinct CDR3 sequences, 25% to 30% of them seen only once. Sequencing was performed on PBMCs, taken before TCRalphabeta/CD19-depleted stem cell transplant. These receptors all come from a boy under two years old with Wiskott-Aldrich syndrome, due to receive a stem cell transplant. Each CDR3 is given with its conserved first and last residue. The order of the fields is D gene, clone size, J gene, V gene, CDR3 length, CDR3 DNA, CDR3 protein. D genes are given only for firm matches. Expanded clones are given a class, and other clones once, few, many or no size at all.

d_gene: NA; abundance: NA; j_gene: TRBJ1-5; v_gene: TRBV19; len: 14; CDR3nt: TGTGCCAGTAGGGGGGCCGGGAGCAATCAGCCCCAGCATTTT; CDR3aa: CASRGAGSNQPQHF
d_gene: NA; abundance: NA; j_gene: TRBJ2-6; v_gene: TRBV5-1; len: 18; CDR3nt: TGCGCCAGCAGCTTGGAGGGCAGGGCTGTCTCTGGGGCCAACGTCCTGACTTTC; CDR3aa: CASSLEGRAVSGANVLTF
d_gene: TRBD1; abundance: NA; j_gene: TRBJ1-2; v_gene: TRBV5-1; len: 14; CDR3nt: TGCGCCAGCGCGGGACAGCCTCTTAACTATGGCTACACCTTC; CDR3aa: CASAGQPLNYGYTF
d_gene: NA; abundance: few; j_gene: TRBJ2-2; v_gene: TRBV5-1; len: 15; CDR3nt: TGCGCCAGCAGCTTGGGATGGCCATCAACCGGGGAGCTGTTTTTT; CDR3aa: CASSLGWPSTGELFF
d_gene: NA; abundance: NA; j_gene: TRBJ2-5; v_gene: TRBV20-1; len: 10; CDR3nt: TGCAGTGCCGAATCGGAGACCCAGTACTTC; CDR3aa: CSAESETQYF
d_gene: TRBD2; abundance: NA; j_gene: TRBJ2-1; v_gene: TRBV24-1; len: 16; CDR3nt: TGTGCCACCAGTACCCTAGCGGGACCAAGAGACAATGAGCAGTTCTTC; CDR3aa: CATSTLAGPRDNEQFF
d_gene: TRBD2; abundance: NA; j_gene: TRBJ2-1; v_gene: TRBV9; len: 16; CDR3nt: TGTGCCAGCAGCGTAGAACTAGCGGGAGGACTCAATGAGCAGTTCTTC; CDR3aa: CASSVELAGGLNEQFF
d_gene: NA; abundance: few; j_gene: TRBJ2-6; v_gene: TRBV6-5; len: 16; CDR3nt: TGTGCCAGCAGTTACTCGTCCCGAACTGGGGCCAACGTCCTGACTTTC; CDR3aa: CASSYSSRTGANVLTF
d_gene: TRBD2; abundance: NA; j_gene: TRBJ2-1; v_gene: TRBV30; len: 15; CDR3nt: TGTGCCTGGAGACTCGGAGGGAGGGCCCGAAATGAGCAGTTCTTC; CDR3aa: CAWRLGGRARNEQFF
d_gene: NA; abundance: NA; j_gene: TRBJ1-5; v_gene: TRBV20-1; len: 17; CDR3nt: TGCAGTGCTAGAGAAGGCCCTGACTCTTATAGCAATCAGCCCCAGCATTTT; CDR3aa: CSAREGPDSYSNQPQHF
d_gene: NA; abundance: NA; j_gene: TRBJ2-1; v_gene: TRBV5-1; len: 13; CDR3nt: TGCGCCAGCAGCTCGACGGGACGCGGGGCCCAGTTCTTC; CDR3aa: CASSSTGRGAQFF
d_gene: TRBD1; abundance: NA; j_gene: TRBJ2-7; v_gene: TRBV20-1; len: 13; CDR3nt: TGCAGTGCCCGGGGACAGGAACCCTACGAGCAGTACTTC; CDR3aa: CSARGQEPYEQYF
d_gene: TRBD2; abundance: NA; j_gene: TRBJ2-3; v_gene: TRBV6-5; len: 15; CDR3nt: TGTGCCAGCAGTTACGCGCCGGGGGGGGCAGATACGCAGTATTTT; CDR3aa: CASSYAPGGADTQYF
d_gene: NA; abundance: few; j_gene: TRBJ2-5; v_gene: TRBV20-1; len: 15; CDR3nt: TGCAGTGCTAGAGAAGGCGTAGCGGTACAAGAGACCCAGTACTTC; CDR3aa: CSAREGVAVQETQYF
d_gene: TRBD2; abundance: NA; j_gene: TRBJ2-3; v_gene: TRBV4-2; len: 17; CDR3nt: TGTGCCAGCAGCCAAGTACTAGCGGGAGGGGTCACAGATACGCAGTATTTT; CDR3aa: CASSQVLAGGVTDTQYF
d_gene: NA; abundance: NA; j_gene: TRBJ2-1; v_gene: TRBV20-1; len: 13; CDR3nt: TGCAGTGCTAGGTCCGGCCAATACAATGAGCAGTTCTTC; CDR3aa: CSARSGQYNEQFF
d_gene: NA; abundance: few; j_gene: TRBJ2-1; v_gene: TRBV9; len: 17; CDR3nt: TGTGCCAGCAGCCCCCGCTCAGTAGCGAGCTCCTACAATGAGCAGTTCTTC; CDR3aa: CASSPRSVASSYNEQFF
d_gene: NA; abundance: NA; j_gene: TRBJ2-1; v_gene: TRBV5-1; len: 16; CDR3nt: TGCGCCAGCAGCTTGCTAGGTAGCTTCTCCTACAATGAGCAGTTCTTC; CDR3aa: CASSLLGSFSYNEQFF
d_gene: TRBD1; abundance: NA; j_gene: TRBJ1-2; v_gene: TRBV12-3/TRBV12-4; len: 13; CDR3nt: TGTGCCAGCAGGTCCGGGACAGGCTTCGGCTACACCTTC; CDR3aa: CASRSGTGFGYTF
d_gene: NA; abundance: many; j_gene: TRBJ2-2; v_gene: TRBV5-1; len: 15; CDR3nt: TGCGCCAGCAGCTTAGGGCGGACGAACACCGGGGAGCTGTTTTTT; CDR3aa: CASSLGRTNTGELFF
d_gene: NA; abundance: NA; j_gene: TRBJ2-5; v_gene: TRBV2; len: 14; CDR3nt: TGTGCCAGCAGTGATCCGTCTGGGCGAGAGACCCAGTACTTC; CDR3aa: CASSDPSGRETQYF
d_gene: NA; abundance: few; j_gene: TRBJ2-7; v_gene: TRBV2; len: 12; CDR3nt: TGTGCCAGCAGGGACTCGGGGCCAGAGCAGTACTTC; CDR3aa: CASRDSGPEQYF
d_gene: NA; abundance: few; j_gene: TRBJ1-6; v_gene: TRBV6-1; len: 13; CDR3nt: TGTGCCAGCAGTCCCAACTTTAATTCACCCCTCCACTTT; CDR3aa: CASSPNFNSPLHF
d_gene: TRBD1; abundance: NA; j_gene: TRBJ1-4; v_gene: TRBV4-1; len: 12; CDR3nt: TGCGCCAGCGCGCAGGGGGCCGGCAAACTGTTTTTT; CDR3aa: CASAQGAGKLFF
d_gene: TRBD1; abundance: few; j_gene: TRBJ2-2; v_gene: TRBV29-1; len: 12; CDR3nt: TGCAGCGGCAGGACAGGGCTGGGGGAGCTGTTTTTT; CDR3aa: CSGRTGLGELFF
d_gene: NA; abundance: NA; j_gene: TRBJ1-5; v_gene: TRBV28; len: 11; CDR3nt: TGTGCCAGCAGTTTTACTCAGCCCCAGCATTTT; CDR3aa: CASSFTQPQHF
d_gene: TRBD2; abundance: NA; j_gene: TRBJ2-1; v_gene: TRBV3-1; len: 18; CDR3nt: TGTGCCAGCAGCCCCCTCCAAAGTTTAGCGGGATTATACAATGAGCAGTTCTTC; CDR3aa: CASSPLQSLAGLYNEQFF
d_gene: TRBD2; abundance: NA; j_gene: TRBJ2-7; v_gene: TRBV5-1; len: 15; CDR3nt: TGCGCCAGCAGCTTTGGACTAGCGGGATACGACGAGCAGTACTTC; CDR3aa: CASSFGLAGYDEQYF
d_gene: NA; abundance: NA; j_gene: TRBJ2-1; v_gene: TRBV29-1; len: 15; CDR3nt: TGCAGCGTTGGGCTTATGATGCGGGATGCTCGTGAGCAGTTCTTC; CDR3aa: CSVGLMMRDAREQFF
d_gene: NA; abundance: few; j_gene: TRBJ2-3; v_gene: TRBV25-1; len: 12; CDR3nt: TGTGCCAGCAGTGGGAAGGGGGGCGCGCAGTATTTT; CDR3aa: CASSGKGGAQYF
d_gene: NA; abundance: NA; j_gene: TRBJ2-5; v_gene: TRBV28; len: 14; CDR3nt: TGTGCCAGCAGTTTTCCTGCCTCGGGGGAGACCCAGTACTTC; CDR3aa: CASSFPASGETQYF
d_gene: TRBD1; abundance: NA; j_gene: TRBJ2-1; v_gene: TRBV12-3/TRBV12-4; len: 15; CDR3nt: TGTGCCAGCAGGGCTCCCGGGACAGCATACAATGAGCAGTTCTTC; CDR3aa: CASRAPGTAYNEQFF
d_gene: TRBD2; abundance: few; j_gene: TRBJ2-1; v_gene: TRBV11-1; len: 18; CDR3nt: TGTGCCAGCAGCTTAGCGGTGGGACTAGCGGGAGATGGTAATGAGCAGTTCTTC; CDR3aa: CASSLAVGLAGDGNEQFF
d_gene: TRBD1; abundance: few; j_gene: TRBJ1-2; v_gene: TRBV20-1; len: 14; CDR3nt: TGCAGTGCTCCTGACAGGGCGGCTAACTATGGCTACACCTTC; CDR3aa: CSAPDRAANYGYTF
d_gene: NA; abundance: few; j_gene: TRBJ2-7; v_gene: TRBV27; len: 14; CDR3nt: TGTGCCAGCAGTTCCTCGGACCGGTGGGGAGAGCAGTACTTC; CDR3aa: CASSSSDRWGEQYF
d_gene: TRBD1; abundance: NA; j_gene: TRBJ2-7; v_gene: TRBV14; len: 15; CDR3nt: TGTGCCAGCAGCCAAGGAGTTGACAGGGGTTACGAGCAGTACTTC; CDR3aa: CASSQGVDRGYEQYF
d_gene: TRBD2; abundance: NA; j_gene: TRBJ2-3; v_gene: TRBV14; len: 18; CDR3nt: TGTGCCAGCAGCCCGGGACTAGCGGGAAGAAGAGGCACAGATACGCAGTATTTT; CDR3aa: CASSPGLAGRRGTDTQYF
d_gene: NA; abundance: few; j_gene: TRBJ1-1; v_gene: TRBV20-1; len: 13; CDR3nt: TGCAGTGCTTACATAAACATGAACACTGAAGCTTTCTTT; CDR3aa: CSAYINMNTEAFF
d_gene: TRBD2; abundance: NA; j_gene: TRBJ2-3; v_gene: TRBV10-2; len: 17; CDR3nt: TGCGCCAGCGCGCGGACTAGCGGGAGGGCCAGCACAGATACGCAGTATTTT; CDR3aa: CASARTSGRASTDTQYF
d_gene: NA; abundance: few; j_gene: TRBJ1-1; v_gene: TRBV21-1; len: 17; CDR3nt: TGTGCCAGCAGCAAAACCCGGGACAGGAAGGTCCTCGGTGAAGCTTTCTTT; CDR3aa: CASSKTRDRKVLGEAFF
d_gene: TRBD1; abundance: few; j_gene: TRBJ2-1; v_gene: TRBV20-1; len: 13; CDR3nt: TGCAGTGCTAAGGACAGGGCCTACAATGAGCAGTTCTTC; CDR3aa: CSAKDRAYNEQFF
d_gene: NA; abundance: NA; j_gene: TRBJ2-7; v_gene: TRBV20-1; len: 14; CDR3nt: TGCAGTGCTTTCAGACCCGGACGGGACTACGAGCAGTACTTC; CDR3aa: CSAFRPGRDYEQYF
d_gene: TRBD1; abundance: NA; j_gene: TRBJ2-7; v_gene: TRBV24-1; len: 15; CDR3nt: TGTGCCACCACCGACCCCGGGACAGGGCCTTCCGAGCAGTACTTC; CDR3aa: CATTDPGTGPSEQYF
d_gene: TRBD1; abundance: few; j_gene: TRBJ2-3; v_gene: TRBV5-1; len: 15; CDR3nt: TGCGCCAGCAGCTTGACGGGACAGGGACCAGATACGCAGTATTTT; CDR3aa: CASSLTGQGPDTQYF
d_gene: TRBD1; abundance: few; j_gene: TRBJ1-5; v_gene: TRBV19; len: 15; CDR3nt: TGTGCCAGTAGATGGGGGACAGGGAGCAATCAGCCCCAGCATTTT; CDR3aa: CASRWGTGSNQPQHF
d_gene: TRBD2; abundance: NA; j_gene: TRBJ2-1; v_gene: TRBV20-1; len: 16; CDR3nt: TGCAGTGCTAGGAGATCTAGCGGGAGGACCTACAATGAGCAGTTCTTC; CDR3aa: CSARRSSGRTYNEQFF
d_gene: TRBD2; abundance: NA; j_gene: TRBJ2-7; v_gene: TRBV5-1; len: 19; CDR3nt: TGCGCCAGCAGCCAAACCCTAGCGGGAGGGCCACTTGGGATCTACGAGCAGTACTTC; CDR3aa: CASSQTLAGGPLGIYEQYF
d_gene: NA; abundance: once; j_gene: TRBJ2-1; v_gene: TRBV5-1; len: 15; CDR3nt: TGCGCCAGCCTTTTCGAGGGGAGCTCCTACAATGAGCAGTTCTTC; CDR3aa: CASLFEGSSYNEQFF